This T cell receptor beta chain was sequenced for a study of T cell responses to AZD1222 COVID-19 vaccine. Profiling relied on immunoSEQ multiplex PCR, and the TCRdb table lists in-frame clones only, not all of them. The sample has 150,000 to 200,000 clones; roughly 94% are singletons. General study points: The donor cohort was predominantly white British with a female majority, and clonal diversity may have been underestimated.

A remark on this clone: What it binds is not known.

V gave up 3 bases and J gave up 4 bases, with 7 bases separating them. CDR1 and CDR2 from the germline V gene are SGHDN and FVKESK. The CDR3 contains 12 residues. The rearrangement joins TRBV14 to TRBJ2-7; possibly TRBD2 for D (6 bases). This material consisted of peripheral blood, taken 28 days after the second AZD1222 dose. The clonotype comes from an adult who received the AZD1222 COVID-19 vaccine. CDR3 DNA: TGTGCCAGCAGCCAGGGGGGATACGAGCAGTACTTC. This gives the protein CASSQGGYEQYF.